The 13 T cell receptor beta chains given below trace back to one sample, sequenced in a study of siplizumab effects on memory and regulatory T cells. Clones were read by immunoSEQ multiplex PCR, and TCRdb kept only the in-frame ones, dropping some. The sample lists 75,000 to 100,000 clones; just under 95% were seen once. The sample consisted of non-Treg CD4+ T cells sorted from blood. The receptors here all came from a human donor in good health.

V gene TRBV6-6 combines with J gene TRBJ2-3; 8 nucleotides match TRBD2. Germline V gives CDR1 MNHNY, CDR2 SVGAGI (reference sequence). Trimming at V came to 2 bases and at J to 2 bases, leaving 6 bases not matched to a gene. The length of the CDR3 is 16 residues. DNA for the CDR3: TGTGCCAGCAGTTACAGTGGTAGCGGGGACACAGATACGCAGTATTTT. Translation gives CASSYSGSGDTDTQYF.

This chain uses TRBV10-3 with TRBJ1-4; the D is unclear. The CDR3 sequence is 14 residues long. The V end lost 6 bases, the J end lost 0 bases, and 8 bases lay between the germline ends. Germline CDR1 ENHRY, CDR2 SYGVKD. The CDR3 region is CAIRDGATNEKLFF. In nucleotides, the CDR3 is TGTGCCATCAGAGACGGTGCAACTAATGAAAAACTGTTTTTT.

This chain connects TRBV5-1 to TRBJ2-7; TRBD1 agrees at 10 bases. The CDR3 has 13 amino acids. Germline V gene data show CDR1 as SGHRS and CDR2 as YFSETQ. With 4 bases clipped from V and 5 bases from J, the junction kept 3 bases outside the gene matches. This chain's CDR3 is CASSPGQGNEQYF. The DNA for the CDR3 is TGCGCCAGCAGCCCGGGACAGGGGAACGAGCAGTACTTC.

This chain uses TRBV14 with TRBJ2-5; 13 nucleotides match TRBD2. The CDR3 is made up of 14 amino acids. The trim removed 6 bases at V and 3 bases at J, leaving 1 base unmatched. Germline V gene lookup returns CDR1 SGHDN and CDR2 FVKESK. The CDR3 spells CASRLAGGEETQYF. The CDR3 nucleotides read TGTGCCAGCAGACTAGCGGGAGGGGAAGAGACCCAGTACTTC.

The chain recombines TRBV30 with TRBJ2-2; perhaps TRBD2 as D (6 bases). Trimming took 0 bases from V and 3 from J, leaving 11 bases between them. CDR3 length equals 15 residues. Germline V gene sequence: CDR1 GTSNPN, CDR2 SVGIG (reference sequence). The CDR3 DNA sequence: TGTGCCTGGAGTGTTGGAGGGGCCCACACCGGGGAGCTGTTTTTT. This translates into CAWSVGGAHTGELFF.

The chain couples TRBV6-5 to TRBJ2-2, with D perhaps TRBD2 (6 bases). Germline lookup yields CDR1 MNHEY and CDR2 SVGAGI. V was pared by 5 bases and J by 5 bases, with 15 bases between. The CDR3 covers 15 residues. The CDR3 sequence is CASSPAGTRTGELFF. CDR3 in DNA: TGTGCCAGCAGTCCAGCGGGCACCAGAACCGGGGAGCTGTTTTTT.

The rearrangement uses TRBV15 and TRBJ1-4; D gene uncertain. The V gene lost 1 base and the J gene lost 5 bases, with 14 bases spanning the gap. This CDR3 has 16 amino acids. Germline assignment: CDR1 LNHNV and CDR2 YYDKDF (reference sequence). CDR3 sequence (DNA): TGTGCCACCAGCAGAGGAGGGAGATTCGTCAATGAAAAACTGTTTTTT. Translating gives CATSRGGRFVNEKLFF.

The chain has TRBV15 and TRBJ2-3; D ambiguous. Per the germline V gene, CDR1 is LNHNV and CDR2 is YYDKDF (reference sequence). This CDR3 region has 12 residues. V was trimmed by 5 bases and J by 4 bases, leaving 7 bases between them. Here the CDR3 reads CATSSRSDTQYF. The CDR3 coding sequence is TGTGCCACCAGCTCGCGCTCAGATACGCAGTATTTT.

Only a few counts were recorded for this clone. This chain links TRBV19 with TRBJ1-5, with TRBD1 identical over 8 bases. Germline V gene lookup returns CDR1 LNHDA and CDR2 SQIVND (reference sequence). The CDR3 length is 12 residues. V dropped 8 bases and J dropped 6; count of bases not matched to a gene: 3. This CDR3 is CASGQGFQPQHF. For the CDR3, the DNA is TGTGCCAGTGGACAGGGCTTTCAGCCCCAGCATTTT.

This chain links TRBV6-5 with TRBJ1-1; 8 nucleotides agree with TRBD1. Germline CDR1 and CDR2: MNHEY and SVGAGI. V was clipped by 7 bases and J by 4 bases; unmatched bases: 11. The CDR3 totals 15 residues. Here the CDR3 DNA reads TGTGCCAGCAACGCCCAGGGGGCCTTTGGCACTGAAGCTTTCTTT. Translating it yields CASNAQGAFGTEAFF.

The rearrangement uses TRBV7-9 and TRBJ2-7; 9 bases line up with TRBD1. The CDR3 is 15 amino acids. V trimming: 6 bases; J trimming: 6 bases; junction bases outside the gene matches: 12. CDR1 SEHNR and CDR2 FQNEAQ come from the germline V gene (reference sequence). The CDR3 nucleotides read TGTGCCAGCAGTTTCTCGCACAGGGGGCCCGGCGAGCAGTACTTC. This codes for CASSFSHRGPGEQYF. Looking up the rest from reference TRBV7-9 and TRBJ2-7 gives the full variable domain: DTGVSQNPRHKITKRGQNVTFRCDPISEHNRLYWYRQTLGQGPEFLTYFQNEAQLEKSRLLSDRFSAERPKGSFSTLEIQRTEQGDSAMYLCASSFSHRGPGEQYFGPGTRLTVT.

This rearrangement joins TRBV28 to TRBJ1-2, with D perhaps matching TRBD1 (6 bases). This CDR3 is built from 13 residues. Germline V gives CDR1 MDHEN, CDR2 SYDVKM. Deletions cut 6 bases from V and 3 bases from J, with 11 bases between. CDR3 coding DNA: TGTGCCAGCAGGATGGGGACATACTATGGCTACACCTTC. Translating it yields CASRMGTYYGYTF.

The V call is TRBV28, the J call TRBJ1-3; TRBD1 aligns across 9 bases. The V and J ends lost 5 bases and 0 bases, in that order; junction bases with no gene match: 5. The CDR3 spans 16 residues. CDR1 and CDR2 from the germline V gene are MDHEN and SYDVKM. CDR3 region: CASSTLTGGSGNTIYF. The CDR3 coding sequence is TGTGCCAGCAGTACCTTGACAGGGGGCTCTGGAAACACCATATATTTT. The full variable domain, in which reference TRBV28 and TRBJ1-3 provide the parts outside the CDR3, is DVKVTQSSRYLVKRTGEKVFLECVQDMDHENMFWYRQDPGLGLRLIYFSYDVKMKEKGDIPEGYSVSREKKERFSLILESASTNQTSMYLCASSTLTGGSGNTIYFGEGSWLTVV.